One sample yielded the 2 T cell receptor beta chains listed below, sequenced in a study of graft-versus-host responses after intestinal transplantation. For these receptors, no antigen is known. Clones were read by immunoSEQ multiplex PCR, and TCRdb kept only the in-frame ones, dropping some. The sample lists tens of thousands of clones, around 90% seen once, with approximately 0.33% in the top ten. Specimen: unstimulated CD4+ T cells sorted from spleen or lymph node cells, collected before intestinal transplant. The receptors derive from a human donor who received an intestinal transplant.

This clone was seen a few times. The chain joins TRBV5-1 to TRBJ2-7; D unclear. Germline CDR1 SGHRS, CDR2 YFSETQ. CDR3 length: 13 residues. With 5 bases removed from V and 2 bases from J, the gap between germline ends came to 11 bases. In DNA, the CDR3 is TGCGCCAGCAGTGTGTCTTTAACCTACGAGCAGTACTTC. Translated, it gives CASSVSLTYEQYF.

CDR3 DNA: TGCGCCAGTCAATCATCAGGGATGAACACTGAAGCTTTCTTT. This gives the protein CASQSSGMNTEAFF. The gene calls are TRBV5-1 and TRBJ1-1; D might be TRBD1 (5 bases). V was shortened by 8 bases and J by 0 bases, with 14 bases between the two germline ends. The CDR3 loop spans 14 amino acids. CDR1 and CDR2 from the germline V gene are SGHRS and YFSETQ.